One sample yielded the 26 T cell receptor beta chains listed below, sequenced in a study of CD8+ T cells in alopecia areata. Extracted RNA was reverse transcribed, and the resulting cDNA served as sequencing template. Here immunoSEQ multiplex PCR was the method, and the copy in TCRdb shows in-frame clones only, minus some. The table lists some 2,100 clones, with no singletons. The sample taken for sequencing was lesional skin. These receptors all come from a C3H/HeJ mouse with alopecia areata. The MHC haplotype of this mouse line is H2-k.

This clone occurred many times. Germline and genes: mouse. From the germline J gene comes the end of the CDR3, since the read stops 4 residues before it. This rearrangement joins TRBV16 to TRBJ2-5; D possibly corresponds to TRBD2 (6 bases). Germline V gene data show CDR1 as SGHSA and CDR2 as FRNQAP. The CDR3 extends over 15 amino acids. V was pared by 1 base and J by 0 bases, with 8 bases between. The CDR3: CASSLGGVNQDTQYF. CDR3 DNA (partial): TGTGCAAGCAGCTTAGGGGGGGTTAACCAAGAC.

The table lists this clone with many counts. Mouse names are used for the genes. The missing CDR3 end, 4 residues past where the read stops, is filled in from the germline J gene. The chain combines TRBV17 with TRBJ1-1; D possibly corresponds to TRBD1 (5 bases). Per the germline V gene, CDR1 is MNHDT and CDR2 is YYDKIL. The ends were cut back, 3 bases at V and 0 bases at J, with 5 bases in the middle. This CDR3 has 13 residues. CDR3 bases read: TGTGCTAGCAGTAGGGACACAAACACA. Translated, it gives CASSRDTNT. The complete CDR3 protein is CASSRDTNTEVFF. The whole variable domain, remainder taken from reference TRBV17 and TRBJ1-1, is DTTVKQNPRYKLARVGKPVNLICSQTMNHDTMYWYQKKPNQAPKLLLFYYDKILNREADTFEKFQSSRPNNSFCSLYIGSAGLEYSAMYLCASSRDTNTEVFFGKGTRLTVV.

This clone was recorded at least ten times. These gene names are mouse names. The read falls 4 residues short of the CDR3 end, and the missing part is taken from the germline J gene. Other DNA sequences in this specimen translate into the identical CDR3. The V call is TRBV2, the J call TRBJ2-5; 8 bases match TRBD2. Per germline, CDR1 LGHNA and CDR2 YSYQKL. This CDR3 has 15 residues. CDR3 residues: CASSQEGGRRDTQYF. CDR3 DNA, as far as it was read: TGTGCCAGCAGCCAAGAGGGGGGGCGGCGGGAC.

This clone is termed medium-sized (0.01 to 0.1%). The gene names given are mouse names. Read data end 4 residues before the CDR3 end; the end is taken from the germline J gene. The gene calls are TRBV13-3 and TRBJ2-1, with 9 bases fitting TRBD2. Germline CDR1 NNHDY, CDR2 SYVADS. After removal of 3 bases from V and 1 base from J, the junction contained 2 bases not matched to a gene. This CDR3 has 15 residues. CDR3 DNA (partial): TGTGCCAGCAGTGGACTGGGGGTGAACTATGCT. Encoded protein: CASSGLGVNYA. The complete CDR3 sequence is CASSGLGVNYAEQFF.

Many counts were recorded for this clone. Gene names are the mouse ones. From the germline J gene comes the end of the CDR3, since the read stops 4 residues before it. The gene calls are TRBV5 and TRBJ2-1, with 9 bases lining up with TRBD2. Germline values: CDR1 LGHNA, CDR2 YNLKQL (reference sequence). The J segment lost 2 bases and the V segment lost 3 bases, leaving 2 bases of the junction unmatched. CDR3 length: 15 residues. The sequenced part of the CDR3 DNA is TGTGCCAGCAGCCAGGACTGGGGATACTATGCT. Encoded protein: CASSQDWGYYA. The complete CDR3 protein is CASSQDWGYYAEQFF.

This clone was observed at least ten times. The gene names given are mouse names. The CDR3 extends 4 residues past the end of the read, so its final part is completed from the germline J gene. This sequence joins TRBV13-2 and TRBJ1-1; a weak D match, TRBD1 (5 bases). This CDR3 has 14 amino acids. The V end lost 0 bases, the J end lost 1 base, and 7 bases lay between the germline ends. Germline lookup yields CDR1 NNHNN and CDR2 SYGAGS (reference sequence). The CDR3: CASGDAQGNTEVFF. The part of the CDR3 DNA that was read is TGTGCCAGCGGTGATGCCCAGGGGAACACA.

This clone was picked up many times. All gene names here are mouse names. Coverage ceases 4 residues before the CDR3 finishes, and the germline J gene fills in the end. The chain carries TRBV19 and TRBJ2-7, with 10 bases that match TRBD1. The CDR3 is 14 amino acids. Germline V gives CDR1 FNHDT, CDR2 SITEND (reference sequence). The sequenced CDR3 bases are TGTGCCAGCAGTATATGGACAGGGGGGTAT. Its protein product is CASSIWTGGY. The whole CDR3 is CASSIWTGGYEQYF.

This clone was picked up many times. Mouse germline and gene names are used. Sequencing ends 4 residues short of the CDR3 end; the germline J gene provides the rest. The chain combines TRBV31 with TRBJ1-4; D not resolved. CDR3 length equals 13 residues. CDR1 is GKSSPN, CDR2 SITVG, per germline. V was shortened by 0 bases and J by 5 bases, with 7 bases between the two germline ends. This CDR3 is CAWSLSQNERLFF. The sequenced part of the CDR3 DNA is TGTGCCTGGAGTCTAAGCCAGAACGAA.

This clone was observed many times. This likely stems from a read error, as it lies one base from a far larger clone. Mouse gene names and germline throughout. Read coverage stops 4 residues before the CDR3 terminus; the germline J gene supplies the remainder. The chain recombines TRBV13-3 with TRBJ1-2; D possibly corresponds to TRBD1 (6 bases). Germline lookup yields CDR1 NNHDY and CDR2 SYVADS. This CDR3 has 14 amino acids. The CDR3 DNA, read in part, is TGTGCCAGCAGTGAGGGACTGGGGGGGCGC. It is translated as CASSEGLGGR. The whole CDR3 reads CASSEGLGGRDYTF.

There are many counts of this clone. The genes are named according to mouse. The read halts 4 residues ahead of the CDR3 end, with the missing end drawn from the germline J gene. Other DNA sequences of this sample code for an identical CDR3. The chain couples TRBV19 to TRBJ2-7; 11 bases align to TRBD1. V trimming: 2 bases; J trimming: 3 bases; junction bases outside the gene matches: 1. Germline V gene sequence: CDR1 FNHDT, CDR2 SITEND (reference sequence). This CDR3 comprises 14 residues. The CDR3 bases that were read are TGTGCCAGCAGTATCGGGACAGGGGGCTAT. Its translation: CASSIGTGGY. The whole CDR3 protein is CASSIGTGGYEQYF.

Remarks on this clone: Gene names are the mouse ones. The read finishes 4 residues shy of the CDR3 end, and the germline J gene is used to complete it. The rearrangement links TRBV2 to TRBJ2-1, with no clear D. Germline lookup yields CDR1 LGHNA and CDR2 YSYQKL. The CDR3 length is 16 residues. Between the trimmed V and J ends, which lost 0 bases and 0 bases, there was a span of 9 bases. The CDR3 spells CASSQERADNYAEQFF. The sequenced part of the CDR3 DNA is TGTGCCAGCAGCCAAGAAAGAGCAGATAACTATGCT.

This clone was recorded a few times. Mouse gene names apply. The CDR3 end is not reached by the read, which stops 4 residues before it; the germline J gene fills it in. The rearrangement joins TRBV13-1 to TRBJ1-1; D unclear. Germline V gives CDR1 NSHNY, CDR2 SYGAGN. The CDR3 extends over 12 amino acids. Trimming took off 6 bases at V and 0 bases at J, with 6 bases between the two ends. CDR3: CASKQANTEVFF. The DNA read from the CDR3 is TGTGCCAGCAAACAAGCAAACACA.

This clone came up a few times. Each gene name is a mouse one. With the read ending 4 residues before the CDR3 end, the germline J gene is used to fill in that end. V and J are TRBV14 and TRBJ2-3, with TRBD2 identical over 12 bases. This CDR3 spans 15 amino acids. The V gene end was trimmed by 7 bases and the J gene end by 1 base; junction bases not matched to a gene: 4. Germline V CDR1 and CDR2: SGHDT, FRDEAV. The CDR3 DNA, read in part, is TGTGCCAGCCCCGGGACTGGGGGGCGTGCAGAA. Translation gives CASPGTGGRAE. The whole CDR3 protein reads CASPGTGGRAETLYF.

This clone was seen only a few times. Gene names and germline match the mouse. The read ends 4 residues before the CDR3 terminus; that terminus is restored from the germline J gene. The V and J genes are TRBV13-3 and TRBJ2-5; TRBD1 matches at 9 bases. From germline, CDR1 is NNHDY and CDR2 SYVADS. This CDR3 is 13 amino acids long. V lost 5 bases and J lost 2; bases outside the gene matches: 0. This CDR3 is CASRTGGQDTQYF. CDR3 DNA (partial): TGTGCCAGCAGGACAGGGGGCCAAGAC.

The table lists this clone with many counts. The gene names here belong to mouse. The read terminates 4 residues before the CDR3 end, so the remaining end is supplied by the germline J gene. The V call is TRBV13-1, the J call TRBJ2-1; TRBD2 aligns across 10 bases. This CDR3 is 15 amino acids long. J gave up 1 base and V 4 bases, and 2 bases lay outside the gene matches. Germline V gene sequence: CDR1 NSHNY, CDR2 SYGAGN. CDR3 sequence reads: CASSSGGANYAEQFF. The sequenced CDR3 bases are TGTGCCAGCAGTTCTGGGGGGGCCAACTATGCT.

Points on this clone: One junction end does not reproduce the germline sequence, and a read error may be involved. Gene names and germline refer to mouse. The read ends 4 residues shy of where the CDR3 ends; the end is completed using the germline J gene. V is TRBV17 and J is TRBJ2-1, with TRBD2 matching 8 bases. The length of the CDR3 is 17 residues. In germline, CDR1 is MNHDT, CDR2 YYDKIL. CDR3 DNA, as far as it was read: TGTGCCAGCAGTGAAGTTTACTGGGGGCTCAACTATGCT. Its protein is CASSEVYWGLNYA. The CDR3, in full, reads CASSEVYWGLNYAEQFF.

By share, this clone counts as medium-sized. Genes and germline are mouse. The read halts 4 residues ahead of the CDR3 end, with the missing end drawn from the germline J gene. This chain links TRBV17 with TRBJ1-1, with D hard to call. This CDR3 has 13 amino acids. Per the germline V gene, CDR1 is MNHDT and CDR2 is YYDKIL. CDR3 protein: CASSSGVRTEVFF. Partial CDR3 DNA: TGTGCTAGCAGTAGTGGGGTTAGGACA.

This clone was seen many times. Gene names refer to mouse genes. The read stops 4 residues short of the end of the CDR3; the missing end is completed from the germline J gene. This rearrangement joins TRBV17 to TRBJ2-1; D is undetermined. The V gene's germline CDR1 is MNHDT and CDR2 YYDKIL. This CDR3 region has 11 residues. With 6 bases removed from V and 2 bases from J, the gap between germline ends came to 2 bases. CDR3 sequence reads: CASRDYAEQFF. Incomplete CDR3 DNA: TGTGCTAGCAGAGACTATGCT. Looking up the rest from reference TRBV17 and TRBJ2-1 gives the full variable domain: DTTVKQNPRYKLARVGKPVNLICSQTMNHDTMYWYQKKPNQAPKLLLFYYDKILNREADTFEKFQSSRPNNSFCSLYIGSAGLEYSAMYLCASRDYAEQFFGPGTRLTVL.

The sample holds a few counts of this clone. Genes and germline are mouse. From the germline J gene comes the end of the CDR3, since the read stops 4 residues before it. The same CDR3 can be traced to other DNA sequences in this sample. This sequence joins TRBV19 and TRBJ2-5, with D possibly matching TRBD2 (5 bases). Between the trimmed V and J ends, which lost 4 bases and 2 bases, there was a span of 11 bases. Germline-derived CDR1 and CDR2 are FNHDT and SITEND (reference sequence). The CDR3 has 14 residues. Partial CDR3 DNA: TGTGCCAGCAGTCCTACTGGTGGCCAAGAC. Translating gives CASSPTGGQD. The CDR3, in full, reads CASSPTGGQDTQYF.

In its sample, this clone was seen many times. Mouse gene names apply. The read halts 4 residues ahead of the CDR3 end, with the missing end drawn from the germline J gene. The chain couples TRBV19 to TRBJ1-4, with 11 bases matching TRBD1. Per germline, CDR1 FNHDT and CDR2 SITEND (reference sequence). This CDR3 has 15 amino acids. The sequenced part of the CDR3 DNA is TGTGCCAGCAGTATAGTGGACAGGGGGCGCGAA. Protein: CASSIVDRGRE. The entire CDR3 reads CASSIVDRGRERLFF.

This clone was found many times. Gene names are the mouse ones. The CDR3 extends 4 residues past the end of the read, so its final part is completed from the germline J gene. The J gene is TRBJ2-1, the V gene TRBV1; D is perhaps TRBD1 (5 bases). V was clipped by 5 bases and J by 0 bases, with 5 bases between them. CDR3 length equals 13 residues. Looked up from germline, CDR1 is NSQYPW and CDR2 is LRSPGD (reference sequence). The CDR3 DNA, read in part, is TGCACCTGCAGTACAGGTAACTATGCT. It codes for CTCSTGNYA. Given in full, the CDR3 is CTCSTGNYAEQFF.

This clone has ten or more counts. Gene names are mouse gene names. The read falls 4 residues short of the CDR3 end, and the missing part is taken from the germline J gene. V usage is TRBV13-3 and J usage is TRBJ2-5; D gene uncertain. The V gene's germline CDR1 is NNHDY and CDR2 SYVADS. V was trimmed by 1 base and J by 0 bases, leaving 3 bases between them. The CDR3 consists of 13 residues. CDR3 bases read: TGTGCCAGCAGTGATACTAACCAAGAC. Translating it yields CASSDTNQD. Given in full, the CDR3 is CASSDTNQDTQYF.

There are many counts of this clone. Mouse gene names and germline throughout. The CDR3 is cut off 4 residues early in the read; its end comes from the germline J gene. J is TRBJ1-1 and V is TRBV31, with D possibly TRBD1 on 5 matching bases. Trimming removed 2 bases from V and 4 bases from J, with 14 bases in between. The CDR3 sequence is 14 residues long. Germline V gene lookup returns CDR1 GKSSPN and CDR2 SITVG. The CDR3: CAWSSLGTGTEVFF. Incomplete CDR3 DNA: TGTGCCTGGAGTTCCCTGGGGACGGGCACA.

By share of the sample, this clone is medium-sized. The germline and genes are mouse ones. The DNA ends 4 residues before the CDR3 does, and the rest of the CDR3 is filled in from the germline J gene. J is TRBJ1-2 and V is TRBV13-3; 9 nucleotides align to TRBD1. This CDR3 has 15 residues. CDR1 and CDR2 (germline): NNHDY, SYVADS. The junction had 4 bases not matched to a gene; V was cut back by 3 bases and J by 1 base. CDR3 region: CASSVGTGKNSDYTF. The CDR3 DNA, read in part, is TGTGCCAGCAGTGTCGGGACAGGGAAAAACTCC.

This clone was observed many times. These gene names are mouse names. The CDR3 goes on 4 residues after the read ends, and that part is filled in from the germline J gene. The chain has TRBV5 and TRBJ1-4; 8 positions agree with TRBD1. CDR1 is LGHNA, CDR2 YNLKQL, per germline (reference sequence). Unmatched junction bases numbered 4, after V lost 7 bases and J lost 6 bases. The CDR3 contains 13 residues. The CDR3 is CASTGGADERLFF. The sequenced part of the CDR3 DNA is TGTGCCAGCACAGGGGGCGCCGACGAA.

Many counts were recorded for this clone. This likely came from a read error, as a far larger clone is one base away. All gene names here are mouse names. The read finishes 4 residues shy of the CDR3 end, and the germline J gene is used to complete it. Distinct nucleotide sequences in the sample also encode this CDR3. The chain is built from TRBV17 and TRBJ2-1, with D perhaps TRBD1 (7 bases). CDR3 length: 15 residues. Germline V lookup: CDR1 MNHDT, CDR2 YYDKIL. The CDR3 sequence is CASSRRGRVAAEQFF. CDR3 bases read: TGTGCTAGCAGTAGAAGGGGGCGTGTGGCGGCT.